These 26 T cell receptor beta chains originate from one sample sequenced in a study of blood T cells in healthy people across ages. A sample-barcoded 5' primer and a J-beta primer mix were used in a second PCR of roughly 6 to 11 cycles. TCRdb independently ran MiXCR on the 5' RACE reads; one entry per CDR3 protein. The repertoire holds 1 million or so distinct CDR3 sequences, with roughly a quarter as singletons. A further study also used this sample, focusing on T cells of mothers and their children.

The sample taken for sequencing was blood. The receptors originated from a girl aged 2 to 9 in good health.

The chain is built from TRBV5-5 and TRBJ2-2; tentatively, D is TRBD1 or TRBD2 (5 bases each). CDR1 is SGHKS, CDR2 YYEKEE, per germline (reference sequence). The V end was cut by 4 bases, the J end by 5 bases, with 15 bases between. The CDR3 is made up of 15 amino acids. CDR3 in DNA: TGTGCCAGCAGCCTTGGGACGGCTGGTACCGGGGAGCTGTTTTTT. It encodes CASSLGTAGTGELFF.

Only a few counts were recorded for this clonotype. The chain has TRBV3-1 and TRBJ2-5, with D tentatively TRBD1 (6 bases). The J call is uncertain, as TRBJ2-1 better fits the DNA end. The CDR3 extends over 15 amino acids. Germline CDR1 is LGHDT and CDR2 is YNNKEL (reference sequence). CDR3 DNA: TGTGCCAGCAGCCCTAGAATTCAGGGGAACGATGAGCAGTTCTTC. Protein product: CASSPRIQGNDEQFF.

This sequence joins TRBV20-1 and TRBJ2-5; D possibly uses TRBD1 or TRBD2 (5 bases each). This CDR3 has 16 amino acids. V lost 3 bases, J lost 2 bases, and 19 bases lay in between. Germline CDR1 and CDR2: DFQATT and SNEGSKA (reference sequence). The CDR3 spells CSASLDTSGRQETQYF. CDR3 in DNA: TGCAGTGCTAGCCTCGATACCTCGGGACGTCAAGAGACCCAGTACTTC.

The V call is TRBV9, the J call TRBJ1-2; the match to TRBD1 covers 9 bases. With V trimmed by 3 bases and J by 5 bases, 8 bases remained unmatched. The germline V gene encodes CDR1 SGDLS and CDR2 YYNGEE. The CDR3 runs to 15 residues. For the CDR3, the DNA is TGTGCCAGCAGCGCACAGGGGGCGGGAGGGTATGGCTACACCTTC. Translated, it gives CASSAQGAGGYGYTF. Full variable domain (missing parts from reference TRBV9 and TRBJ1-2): DSGVTQTPKHLITATGQRVTLRCSPRSGDLSVYWYQQSLDQGLQFLIQYYNGEERAKGNILERFSAQQFPDLHSELNLSSLELGDSALYFCASSAQGAGGYGYTFGSGTRLTVV.

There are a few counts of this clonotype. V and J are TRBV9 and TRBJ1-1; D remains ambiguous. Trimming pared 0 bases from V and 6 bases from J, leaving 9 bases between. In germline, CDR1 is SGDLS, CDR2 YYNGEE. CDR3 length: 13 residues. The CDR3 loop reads CASSVVLGAEAFF. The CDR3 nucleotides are TGTGCCAGCAGCGTAGTGTTGGGCGCTGAAGCTTTCTTT.

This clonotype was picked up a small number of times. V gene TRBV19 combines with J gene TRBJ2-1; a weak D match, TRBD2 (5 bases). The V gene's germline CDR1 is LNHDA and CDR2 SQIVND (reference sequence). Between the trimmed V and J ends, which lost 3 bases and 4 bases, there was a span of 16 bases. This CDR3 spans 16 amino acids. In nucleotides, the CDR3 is TGTGCCAGTAGTATGGGGAGTTCAGTAGTTTACAATGAGCAGTTCTTC. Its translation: CASSMGSSVVYNEQFF.

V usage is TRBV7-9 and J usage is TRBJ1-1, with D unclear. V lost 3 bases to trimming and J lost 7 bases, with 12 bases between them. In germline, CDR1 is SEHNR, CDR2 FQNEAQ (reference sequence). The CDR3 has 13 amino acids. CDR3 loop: CASSFDQLGEAFF. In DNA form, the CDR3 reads TGTGCCAGCAGCTTTGACCAACTGGGTGAAGCTTTCTTT.

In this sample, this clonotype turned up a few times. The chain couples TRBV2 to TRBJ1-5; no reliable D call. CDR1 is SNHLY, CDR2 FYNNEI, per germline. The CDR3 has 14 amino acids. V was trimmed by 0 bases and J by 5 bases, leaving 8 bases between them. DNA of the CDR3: TGTGCCAGCAGTGAAGCGAGTTCGGATCAGCCCCAGCATTTT. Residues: CASSEASSDQPQHF.

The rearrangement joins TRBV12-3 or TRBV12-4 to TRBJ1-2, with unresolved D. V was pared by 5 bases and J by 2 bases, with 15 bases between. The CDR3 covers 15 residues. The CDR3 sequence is CASSPSLDGNYGYTF. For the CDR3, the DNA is TGTGCCAGCAGTCCTAGCCTCGACGGGAACTATGGCTACACCTTC.

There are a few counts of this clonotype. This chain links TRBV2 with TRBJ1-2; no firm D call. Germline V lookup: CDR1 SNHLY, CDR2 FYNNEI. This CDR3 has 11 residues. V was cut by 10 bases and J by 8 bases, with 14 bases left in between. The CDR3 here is CATHTVGGYTF. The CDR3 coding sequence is TGTGCCACCCATACCGTGGGGGGCTACACCTTC.

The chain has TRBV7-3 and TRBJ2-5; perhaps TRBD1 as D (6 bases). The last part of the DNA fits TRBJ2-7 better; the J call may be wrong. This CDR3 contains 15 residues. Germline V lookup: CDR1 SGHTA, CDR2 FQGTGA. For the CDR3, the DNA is TGTGCCAGCAGCTTAAGTGGGGGCCGATCCTACGAGCAGTACTTC. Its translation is CASSLSGGRSYEQYF.

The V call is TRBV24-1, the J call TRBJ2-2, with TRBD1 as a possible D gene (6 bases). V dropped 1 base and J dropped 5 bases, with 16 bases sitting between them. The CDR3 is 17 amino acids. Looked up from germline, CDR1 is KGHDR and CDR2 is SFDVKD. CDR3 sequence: CATSDFRSTGFTGELFF. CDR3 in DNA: TGTGCCACCAGTGATTTCAGATCGACAGGATTTACCGGGGAGCTGTTTTTT.

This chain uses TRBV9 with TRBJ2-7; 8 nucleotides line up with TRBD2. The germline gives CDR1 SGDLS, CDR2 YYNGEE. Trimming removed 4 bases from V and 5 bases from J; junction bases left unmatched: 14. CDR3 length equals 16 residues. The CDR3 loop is CASSPLRGGLGNEQYF. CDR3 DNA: TGTGCCAGCAGCCCCCTAAGAGGGGGACTAGGGAACGAGCAGTACTTC.

The DNA for the CDR3 is TGTGCCAGCAGTCCGACGGACAGGGGAAATGAAAAACTGTTTTTT. Its protein is CASSPTDRGNEKLFF. This chain joins TRBV12-3 or TRBV12-4 and TRBJ1-4; 9 bases are shared with TRBD1. V trimming: 5 bases; J trimming: 5 bases; junction bases outside the gene matches: 6. The CDR3 loop spans 15 amino acids.

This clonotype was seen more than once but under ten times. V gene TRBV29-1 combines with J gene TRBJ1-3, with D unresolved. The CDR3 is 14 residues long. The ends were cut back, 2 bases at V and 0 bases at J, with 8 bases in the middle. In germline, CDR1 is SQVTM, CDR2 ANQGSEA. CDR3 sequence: CSVERSDSGNTIYF. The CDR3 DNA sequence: TGCAGCGTTGAAAGGTCCGACTCTGGAAACACCATATATTTT.

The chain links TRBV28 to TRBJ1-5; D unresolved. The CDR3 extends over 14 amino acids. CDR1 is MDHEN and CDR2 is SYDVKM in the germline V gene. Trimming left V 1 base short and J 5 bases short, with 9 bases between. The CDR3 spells CASSLSGGDQPQHF. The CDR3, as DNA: TGTGCCAGCAGTTTATCCGGCGGTGATCAGCCCCAGCATTTT. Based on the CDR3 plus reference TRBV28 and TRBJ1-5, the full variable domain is DVKVTQSSRYLVKRTGEKVFLECVQDMDHENMFWYRQDPGLGLRLIYFSYDVKMKEKGDIPEGYSVSREKKERFSLILESASTNQTSMYLCASSLSGGDQPQHFGDGTRLSIL.

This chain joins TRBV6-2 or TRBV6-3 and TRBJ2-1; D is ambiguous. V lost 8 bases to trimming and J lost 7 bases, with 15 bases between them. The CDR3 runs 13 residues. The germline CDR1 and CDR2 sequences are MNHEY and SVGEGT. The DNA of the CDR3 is TGTGCCAGCGGTACGCCTATTTCAAATGAGCAGTTCTTC. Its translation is CASGTPISNEQFF.

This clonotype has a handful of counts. CDR3 nucleotides: TGCGCCAGCAGCCAAGAAAACCTGAACACCGGGGAGCTGTTTTTT. It is translated as CASSQENLNTGELFF. The rearrangement links TRBV4-1 to TRBJ2-2; D is unclear. V dropped 0 bases and J dropped 1 base, with 6 bases sitting between them. This CDR3 has 15 amino acids. CDR1 MGHRA and CDR2 YSYEKL come from the germline V gene.

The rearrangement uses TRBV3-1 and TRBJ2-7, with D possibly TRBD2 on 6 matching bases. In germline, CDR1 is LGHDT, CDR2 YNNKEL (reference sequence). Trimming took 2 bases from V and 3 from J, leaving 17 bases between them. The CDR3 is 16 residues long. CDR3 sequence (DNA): TGTGCCAGCAGCCAATACGCGGTCGGGGGTGGCTACGAGCAGTACTTC. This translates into CASSQYAVGGGYEQYF.

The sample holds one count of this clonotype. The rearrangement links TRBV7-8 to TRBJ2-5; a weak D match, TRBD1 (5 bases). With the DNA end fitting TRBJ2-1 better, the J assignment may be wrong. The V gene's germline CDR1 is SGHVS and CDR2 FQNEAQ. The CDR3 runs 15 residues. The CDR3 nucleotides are TGTGCCAGCGGACAAGACGCTGCTACCTACAATGAGCAGTTCTTC. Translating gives CASGQDAATYNEQFF.

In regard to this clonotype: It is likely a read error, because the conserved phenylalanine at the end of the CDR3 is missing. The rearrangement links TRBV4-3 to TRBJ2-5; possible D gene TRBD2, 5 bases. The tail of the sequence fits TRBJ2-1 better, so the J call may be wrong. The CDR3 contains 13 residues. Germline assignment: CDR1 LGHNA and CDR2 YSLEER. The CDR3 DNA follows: TGCGCCAGCAGCCAAGACAGCGGAAATGAGCAGTTCCTC. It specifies CASSQDSGNEQFL.

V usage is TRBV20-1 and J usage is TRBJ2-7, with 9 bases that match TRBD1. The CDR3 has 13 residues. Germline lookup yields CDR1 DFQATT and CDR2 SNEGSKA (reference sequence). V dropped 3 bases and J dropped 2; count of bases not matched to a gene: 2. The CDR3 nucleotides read TGCAGTGCTAGGGACAGGGGTACCTACGAGCAGTACTTC. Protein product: CSARDRGTYEQYF.

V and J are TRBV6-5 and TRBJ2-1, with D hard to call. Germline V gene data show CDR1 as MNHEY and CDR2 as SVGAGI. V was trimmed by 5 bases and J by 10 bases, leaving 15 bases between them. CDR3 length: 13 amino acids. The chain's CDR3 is CASSRSAGGEQFF. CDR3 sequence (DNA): TGTGCCAGCAGTCGATCAGCAGGCGGCGAGCAGTTCTTC.

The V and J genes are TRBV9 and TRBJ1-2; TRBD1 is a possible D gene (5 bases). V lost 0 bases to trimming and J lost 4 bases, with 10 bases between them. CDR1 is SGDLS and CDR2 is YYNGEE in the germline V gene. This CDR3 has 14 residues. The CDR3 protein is CASSVVGGVYGYTF. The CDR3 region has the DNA TGTGCCAGCAGCGTAGTTGGAGGGGTCTATGGCTACACCTTC.

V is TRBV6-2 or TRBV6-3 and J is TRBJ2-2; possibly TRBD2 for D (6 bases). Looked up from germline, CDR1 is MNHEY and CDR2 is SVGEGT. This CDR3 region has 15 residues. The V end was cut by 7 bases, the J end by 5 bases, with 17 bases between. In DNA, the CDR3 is TGTGCCAGCACCCACGGGGGATCGGGAACCGGGGAGCTGTTTTTT. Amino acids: CASTHGGSGTGELFF.

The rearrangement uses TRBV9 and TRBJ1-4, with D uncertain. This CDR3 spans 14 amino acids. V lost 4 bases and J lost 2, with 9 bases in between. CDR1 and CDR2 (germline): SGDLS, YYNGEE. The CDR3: CASSPWQTNEKLFF. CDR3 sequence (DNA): TGTGCCAGCAGCCCCTGGCAGACTAATGAAAAACTGTTTTTT.